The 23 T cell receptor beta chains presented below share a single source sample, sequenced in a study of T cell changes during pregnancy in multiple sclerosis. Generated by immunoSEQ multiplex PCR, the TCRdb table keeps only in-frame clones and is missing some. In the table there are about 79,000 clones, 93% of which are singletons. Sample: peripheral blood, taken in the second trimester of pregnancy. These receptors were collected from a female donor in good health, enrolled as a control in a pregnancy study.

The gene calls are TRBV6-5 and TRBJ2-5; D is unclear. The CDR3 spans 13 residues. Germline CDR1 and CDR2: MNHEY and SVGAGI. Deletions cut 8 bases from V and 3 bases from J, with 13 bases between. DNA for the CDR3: TGTGCCAGCTCGAAAACCGTAGAAGAGACCCAGTACTTC. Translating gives CASSKTVEETQYF.

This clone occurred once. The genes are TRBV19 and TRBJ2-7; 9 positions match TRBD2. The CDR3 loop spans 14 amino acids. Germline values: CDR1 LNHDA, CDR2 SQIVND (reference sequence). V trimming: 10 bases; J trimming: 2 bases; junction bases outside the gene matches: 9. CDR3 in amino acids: CATNAGGSPYEQYF. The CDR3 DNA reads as TGTGCCACCAACGCGGGGGGGTCCCCCTACGAGCAGTACTTC.

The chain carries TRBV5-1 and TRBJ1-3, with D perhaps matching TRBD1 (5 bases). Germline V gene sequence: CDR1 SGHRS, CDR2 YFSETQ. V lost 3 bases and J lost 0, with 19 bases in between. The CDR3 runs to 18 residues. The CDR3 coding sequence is TGCGCCAGCAGCTCAGCGACAGCCGCCTCTCTCTCTGGAAACACCATATATTTT. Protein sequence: CASSSATAASLSGNTIYF.

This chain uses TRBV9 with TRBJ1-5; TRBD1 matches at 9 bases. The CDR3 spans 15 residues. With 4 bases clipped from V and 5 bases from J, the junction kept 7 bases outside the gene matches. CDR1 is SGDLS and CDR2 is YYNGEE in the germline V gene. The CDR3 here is CASSTTGGRDQPQHF. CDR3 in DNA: TGTGCCAGCAGCACCACAGGGGGCCGGGATCAGCCCCAGCATTTT.

For the CDR3, the DNA is TGTGCCAGCAGCTTTGACAGCTACGAGCAGTACTTC. Protein: CASSFDSYEQYF. The chain couples TRBV13 to TRBJ2-7; a weak D match, TRBD1 (5 bases). The V and J ends lost 3 bases and 3 bases respectively, with 6 bases between them. CDR1 is PRHDT and CDR2 is FYEKMQ in the germline V gene (reference sequence). CDR3 length: 12 amino acids.

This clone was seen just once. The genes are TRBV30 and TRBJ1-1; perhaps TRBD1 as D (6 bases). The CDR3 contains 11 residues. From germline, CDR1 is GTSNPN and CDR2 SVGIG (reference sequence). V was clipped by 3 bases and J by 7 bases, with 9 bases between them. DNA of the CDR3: TGTGCCTGGAGAGGGGGAATTGAAGCTTTCTTT. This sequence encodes CAWRGGIEAFF. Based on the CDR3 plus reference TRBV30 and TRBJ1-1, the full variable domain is SQTIHQWPATLVQPVGSPLSLECTVEGTSNPNLYWYRQAAGRGLQLLFYSVGIGQISSEVPQNLSASRPQDRQFILSSKKLLLSDSGFYLCAWRGGIEAFFGQGTRLTVV.

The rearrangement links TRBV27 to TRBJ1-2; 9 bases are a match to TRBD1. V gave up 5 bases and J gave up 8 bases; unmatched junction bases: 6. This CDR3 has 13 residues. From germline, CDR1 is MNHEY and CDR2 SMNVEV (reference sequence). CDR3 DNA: TGTGCCAGCAGTCTGGACAGGGGATTCGGCTACACCTTC. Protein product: CASSLDRGFGYTF.

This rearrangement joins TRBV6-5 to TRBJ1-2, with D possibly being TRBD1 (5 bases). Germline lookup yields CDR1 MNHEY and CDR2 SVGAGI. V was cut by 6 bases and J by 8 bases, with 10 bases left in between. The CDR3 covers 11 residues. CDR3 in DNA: TGTGCCAGCAGCCCGGGGGGAGGCTACACCTTC. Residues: CASSPGGGYTF.

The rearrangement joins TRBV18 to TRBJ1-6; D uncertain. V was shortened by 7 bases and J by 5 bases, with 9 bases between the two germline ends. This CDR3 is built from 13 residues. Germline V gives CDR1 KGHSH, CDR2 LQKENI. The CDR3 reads CASFGSDNSPLHF. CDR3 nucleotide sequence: TGTGCCAGCTTCGGGTCCGATAATTCACCCCTCCACTTT.

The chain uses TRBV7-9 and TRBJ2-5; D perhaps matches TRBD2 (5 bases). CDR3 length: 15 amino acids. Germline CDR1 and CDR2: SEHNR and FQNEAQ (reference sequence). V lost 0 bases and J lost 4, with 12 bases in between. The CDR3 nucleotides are TGTGCCAGCAGCTTAGCGCGTACTGGAGGAGAGACCCAGTACTTC. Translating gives CASSLARTGGETQYF.

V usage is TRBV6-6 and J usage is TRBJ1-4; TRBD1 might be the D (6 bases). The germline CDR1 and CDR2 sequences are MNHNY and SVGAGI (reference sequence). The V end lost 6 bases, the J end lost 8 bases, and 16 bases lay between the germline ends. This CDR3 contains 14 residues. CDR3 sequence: CASSAQGVGEKLFF. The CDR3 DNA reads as TGTGCCAGCAGCGCACAGGGCGTTGGGGAAAAACTGTTTTTT.

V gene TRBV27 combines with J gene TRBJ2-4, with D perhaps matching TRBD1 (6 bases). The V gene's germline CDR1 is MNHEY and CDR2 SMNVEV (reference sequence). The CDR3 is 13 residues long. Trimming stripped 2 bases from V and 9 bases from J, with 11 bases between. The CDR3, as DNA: TGTGCCAGCAGTTTAAACAGGGCGAGCATTCAGTACTTC. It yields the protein CASSLNRASIQYF.

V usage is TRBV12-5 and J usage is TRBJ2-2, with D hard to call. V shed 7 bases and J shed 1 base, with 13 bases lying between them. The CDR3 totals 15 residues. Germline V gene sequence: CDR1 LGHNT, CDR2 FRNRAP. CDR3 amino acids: CASAQSVGNTGELFF. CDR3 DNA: TGTGCTAGTGCCCAAAGCGTGGGGAACACCGGGGAGCTGTTTTTT. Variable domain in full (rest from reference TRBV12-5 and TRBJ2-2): DARVTQTPRHKVTEMGQEVTMRCQPILGHNTVFWYRQTMMQGLELLAYFRNRAPLDDSGMPKDRFSAEMPDATLATLKIQPSEPRDSAVYFCASAQSVGNTGELFFGEGSRLTVL.

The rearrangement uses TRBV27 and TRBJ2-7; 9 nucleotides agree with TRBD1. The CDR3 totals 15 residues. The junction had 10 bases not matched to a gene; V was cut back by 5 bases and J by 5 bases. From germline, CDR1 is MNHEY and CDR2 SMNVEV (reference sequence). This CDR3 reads CASSQNRGPNNEQYF. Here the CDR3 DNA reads TGTGCCAGCAGTCAAAACAGGGGGCCAAATAACGAGCAGTACTTC.

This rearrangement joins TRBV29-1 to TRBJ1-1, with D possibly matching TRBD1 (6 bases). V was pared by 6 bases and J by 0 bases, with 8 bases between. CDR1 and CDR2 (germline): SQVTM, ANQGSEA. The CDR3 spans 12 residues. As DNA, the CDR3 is TGCAGCGTGGGGGGGCTGAACACTGAAGCTTTCTTT. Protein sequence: CSVGGLNTEAFF.

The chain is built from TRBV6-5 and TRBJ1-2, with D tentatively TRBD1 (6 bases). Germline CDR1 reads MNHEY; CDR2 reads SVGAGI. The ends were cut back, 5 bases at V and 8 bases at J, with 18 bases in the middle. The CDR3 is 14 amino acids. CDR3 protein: CASSPGQGAAGYTF. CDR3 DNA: TGTGCCAGCAGTCCGGGACAAGGCGCCGCGGGCTACACCTTC.

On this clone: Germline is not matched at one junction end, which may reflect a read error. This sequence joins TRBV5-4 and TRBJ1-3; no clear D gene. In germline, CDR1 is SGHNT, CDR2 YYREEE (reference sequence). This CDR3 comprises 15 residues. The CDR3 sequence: CASSRDTVSGNTMYF. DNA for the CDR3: TGTGCCAGCAGCCGAGACACCGTCTCTGGAAACACCATGTATTTT.

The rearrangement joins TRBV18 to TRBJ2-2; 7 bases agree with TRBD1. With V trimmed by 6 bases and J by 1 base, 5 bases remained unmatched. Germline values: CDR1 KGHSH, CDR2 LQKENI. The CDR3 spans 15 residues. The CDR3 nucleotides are TGTGCCAGCTCTAGAAGGACAGGGAACACCGGGGAGCTGTTTTTT. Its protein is CASSRRTGNTGELFF. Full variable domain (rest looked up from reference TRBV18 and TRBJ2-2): NAGVMQNPRHLVRRRGQEARLRCSPMKGHSHVYWYRQLPEEGLKFMVYLQKENIIDESGMPKERFSAEFPKEGPSILRIQQVVRGDSAAYFCASSRRTGNTGELFFGEGSRLTVL.

The CDR3 DNA reads as TGTGCCAGCAGCCCTCCGGGACAGGGCGATACGCAGTATTTT. Protein: CASSPPGQGDTQYF. V gene TRBV7-2 combines with J gene TRBJ2-3, with 9 bases lining up with TRBD1. This CDR3 has 14 residues. V gave up 5 bases and J gave up 6 bases; unmatched junction bases: 6. CDR1 is SGHTA, CDR2 FQGNSA, per germline.

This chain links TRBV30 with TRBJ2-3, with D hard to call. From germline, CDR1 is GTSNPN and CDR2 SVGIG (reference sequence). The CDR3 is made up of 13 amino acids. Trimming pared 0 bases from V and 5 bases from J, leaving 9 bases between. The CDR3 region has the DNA TGTGCCTGGAGTGTACGCGGAGTAGATACGCAGTATTTT. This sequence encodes CAWSVRGVDTQYF.

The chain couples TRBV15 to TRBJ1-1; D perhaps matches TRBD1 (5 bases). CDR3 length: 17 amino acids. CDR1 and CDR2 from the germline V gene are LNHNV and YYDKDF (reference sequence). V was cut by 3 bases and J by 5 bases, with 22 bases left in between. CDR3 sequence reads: CATSSPAGGGLGTEAFF. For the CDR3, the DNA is TGTGCCACCAGCAGCCCCGCGGGGGGGGGTCTGGGTACTGAAGCTTTCTTT.

CDR3 nucleotide sequence: TGTGCCAGCAGAGATGGACAGGGGGACACCGGGGAGCTGTTTTTT. Protein sequence: CASRDGQGDTGELFF. V is TRBV2 and J is TRBJ2-2; 10 positions match TRBD1. The germline V gene has CDR1 SNHLY and CDR2 FYNNEI. Unmatched junction bases numbered 4, after V lost 6 bases and J lost 3 bases. The length of the CDR3 is 15 residues.

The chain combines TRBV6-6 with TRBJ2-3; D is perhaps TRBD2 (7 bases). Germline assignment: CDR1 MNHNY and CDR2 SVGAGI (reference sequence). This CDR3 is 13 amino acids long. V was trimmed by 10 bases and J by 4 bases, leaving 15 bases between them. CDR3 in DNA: TGTGCCACGAAGACGGGGGGCGCAGATACGCAGTATTTT. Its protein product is CATKTGGADTQYF.